Following are 2 T cell receptor beta chains from one sample sequenced in a study of T cell responses to AZD1222 COVID-19 vaccine. This table comes from immunoSEQ multiplex PCR, and its TCRdb copy is limited to in-frame clones, with some not included. The table has roughly 150,000 clones, over 75% seen once. The sequences come from peripheral blood, collected on day 0 of AZD1222 vaccination. The receptors were gathered from an adult in good health.

The chain combines TRBV3-1 (or the pseudogene TRBV3-2) with TRBJ1-3; D might be TRBD1 (5 bases). The CDR3 sequence is 15 residues long. Germline V lookup: CDR1 LGHDT, CDR2 YNNKEL (reference sequence). V shed 1 base and J shed 6 bases, with 13 bases lying between them. The chain's CDR3 is CASSQGMGRVNTIYF. The CDR3 DNA is TGTGCCAGCAGCCAAGGGATGGGACGAGTAAACACCATATATTTT.

The chain employs TRBV27 and TRBJ1-6; D unclear. The CDR3 has 13 residues. CDR1 is MNHEY and CDR2 is SMNVEV in the germline V gene (reference sequence). Trimming stripped 2 bases from V and 9 bases from J, with 8 bases between. The DNA of the CDR3 is TGTGCCAGCAGTTTAGCTCAGCTTTCACCCCTCCACTTT. Translation: CASSLAQLSPLHF.